This TCR beta chain was obtained from a study of Ad26.COV2.S vaccination and SARS-CoV-2 variants. The assay was immunoSEQ multiplex PCR, and TCRdb's table has in-frame clones only and misses some. The sample lists hundreds of thousands of clones, around 86% occurring once. Regarding treatment: around 19 received Ad26.COV2.S at low or high dose, single or two shots; 5 received placebo; per-sample allocation not given. It was on day 63 after the first vaccine or placebo injection that samples were taken. With V trimmed by 6 bases and J by 5 bases, 6 bases remained unmatched. Germline V CDR1 and CDR2: SGHRS, YFSETQ. The CDR3 consists of 14 residues. This clone was detected only a few times.

This specimen was peripheral blood, taken in a trial of Ad26.COV2.S vaccine versus placebo. The chain links TRBV5-1 to TRBJ2-1; TRBD1 agrees at 9 bases. The TCR comes from a person aged 18-65 years who received the Ad26.COV2.S COVID-19 vaccine or a placebo. The chain's CDR3 is CASIEGQGNNEQFF. The CDR3 DNA follows: TGCGCCAGCATTGAGGGACAGGGAAACAATGAGCAGTTCTTC.